The rows below give T cell receptor beta chains drawn from one sample of a study of regulatory dendritic cells for organ transplantation. Assay used: immunoSEQ multiplex PCR; TCRdb lists only in-frame clones, some missing. The sample records 9,500 to 12,000 clones, roughly 91% being singletons. Their antigen targets remain unknown. The sample was naive CD8+ T cells from blood cultured with dendritic cells. These receptors originate from a human donor in good health. Both conserved end residues are part of each CDR3. D genes are given only for firm matches. Size is stated for part of the rows, as once, few or many counts, or as a class when the clone is expanded.

CDR3 length: 15; D gene: TRBD2; V gene: TRBV7-3; clone size: once; J gene: TRBJ2-3; CDR3 protein: CASSLSAGGTDTQYF; CDR3 DNA: TGTGCCAGCAGCTTATCAGCGGGGGGCACAGATACGCAGTATTTT
CDR3 length: 13; D gene: .; V gene: TRBV10-3; clone size: .; J gene: TRBJ1-5; CDR3 protein: CAISEPGNQPQHF; CDR3 DNA: TGTGCCATCAGTGAGCCGGGCAATCAGCCCCAGCATTTT
CDR3 length: 14; D gene: .; V gene: TRBV4-3; clone size: .; J gene: TRBJ1-6; CDR3 protein: CASSRGPSNSPLHF; CDR3 DNA: TGCGCCAGCAGCCGAGGGCCTAGTAATTCACCCCTCCACTTT
CDR3 length: 16; D gene: TRBD1; V gene: TRBV28; clone size: .; J gene: TRBJ2-7; CDR3 protein: CASRKSGTGATYEQYF; CDR3 DNA: TGTGCCAGCAGAAAATCCGGGACAGGGGCGACCTACGAGCAGTACTTC
CDR3 length: 15; D gene: .; V gene: TRBV7-9; clone size: .; J gene: TRBJ2-3; CDR3 protein: CASSFRGRGTDTQYF; CDR3 DNA: TGTGCCAGCAGCTTTCGGGGGAGAGGCACAGATACGCAGTATTTT
CDR3 length: 13; D gene: .; V gene: TRBV6-1; clone size: .; J gene: TRBJ2-7; CDR3 protein: CASRRDNSYEQYF; CDR3 DNA: TGTGCCAGCAGGCGGGACAATTCCTACGAGCAGTACTTC
CDR3 length: 17; D gene: .; V gene: TRBV4-1; clone size: .; J gene: TRBJ2-3; CDR3 protein: CASSRTSRGGTTDTQYF; CDR3 DNA: TGCGCCAGCAGCCGCACTTCGAGGGGGGGAACCACAGATACGCAGTATTTT
CDR3 length: 17; D gene: TRBD2; V gene: TRBV19; clone size: few; J gene: TRBJ2-3; CDR3 protein: CASSEVPGLALRDTQYF; CDR3 DNA: TGTGCCAGTAGTGAGGTTCCGGGACTAGCCCTCCGGGATACGCAGTATTTT
CDR3 length: 14; D gene: .; V gene: TRBV28; clone size: .; J gene: TRBJ1-3; CDR3 protein: CASSFTSSGNTIYF; CDR3 DNA: TGTGCCAGCAGTTTTACATCCTCTGGAAACACCATATATTTT
CDR3 length: 14; D gene: .; V gene: TRBV4-1; clone size: .; J gene: TRBJ1-1; CDR3 protein: CASSQDFTNTEAFF; CDR3 DNA: TGCGCCAGCAGCCAAGATTTTACCAACACTGAAGCTTTCTTT
CDR3 length: 15; D gene: .; V gene: TRBV27; clone size: .; J gene: TRBJ1-2; CDR3 protein: CASSLFPGLNYGYTF; CDR3 DNA: TGTGCCAGCAGTTTATTTCCAGGGCTTAACTATGGCTACACCTTC
CDR3 length: 9; D gene: .; V gene: TRBV20-1; clone size: once; J gene: TRBJ1-1; CDR3 protein: CSVGDRAFF; CDR3 DNA: TGCAGTGTGGGGGATAGGGCTTTCTTT
CDR3 length: 17; D gene: .; V gene: TRBV7-8; clone size: .; J gene: TRBJ2-6; CDR3 protein: CASSLGSGWSGANVLTF; CDR3 DNA: TGTGCCAGCAGCTTAGGCAGCGGTTGGTCAGGGGCCAACGTCCTGACTTTC
CDR3 length: 14; D gene: .; V gene: TRBV4-2; clone size: once; J gene: TRBJ1-1; CDR3 protein: CASSQESSGTEAFF; CDR3 DNA: TGTGCCAGCAGCCAAGAAAGTTCAGGGACTGAAGCTTTCTTT
CDR3 length: 12; D gene: .; V gene: TRBV2; clone size: .; J gene: TRBJ2-7; CDR3 protein: CASRDSYYEQYF; CDR3 DNA: TGTGCCAGTAGGGACTCCTACTACGAGCAGTACTTC
CDR3 length: 16; D gene: TRBD2; V gene: TRBV6-5; clone size: .; J gene: TRBJ2-1; CDR3 protein: CASSYSRPSGYNEQFF; CDR3 DNA: TGTGCCAGCAGTTACTCGCGGCCTAGCGGCTACAATGAGCAGTTCTTC
CDR3 length: 20; D gene: TRBD2; V gene: TRBV5-1; clone size: .; J gene: TRBJ2-3; CDR3 protein: CAGSGSGLAGGDYFPDTQYF; CDR3 DNA: TGCGCCGGGTCAGGGAGCGGGCTAGCGGGGGGGGATTATTTCCCAGATACGCAGTATTTT
CDR3 length: 13; D gene: .; V gene: TRBV18; clone size: .; J gene: TRBJ2-5; CDR3 protein: CASSPRSQETQYF; CDR3 DNA: TGTGCCAGCTCTCCTAGGTCACAAGAGACCCAGTACTTC
CDR3 length: 15; D gene: TRBD2; V gene: TRBV15; clone size: once; J gene: TRBJ2-1; CDR3 protein: CATSSLAGGIWEQFF; CDR3 DNA: TGTGCCACCAGCAGTTTAGCGGGAGGGATATGGGAGCAGTTCTTC
CDR3 length: 15; D gene: .; V gene: TRBV4-1; clone size: .; J gene: TRBJ2-3; CDR3 protein: CASSQLGRSTDTQYF; CDR3 DNA: TGCGCCAGCAGCCAACTAGGACGGAGCACAGATACGCAGTATTTT
CDR3 length: 15; D gene: .; V gene: TRBV6-5; clone size: .; J gene: TRBJ2-2; CDR3 protein: CASSYRGTNTGELFF; CDR3 DNA: TGTGCCAGCAGTTACAGGGGAACGAACACCGGGGAGCTGTTTTTT
CDR3 length: 17; D gene: .; V gene: TRBV12-5; clone size: .; J gene: TRBJ2-1; CDR3 protein: CASGLGAQQTHFGEQFF; CDR3 DNA: TGTGCTAGTGGTTTGGGAGCCCAGCAGACCCATTTTGGAGAGCAGTTCTTC
CDR3 length: 14; D gene: .; V gene: TRBV29-1; clone size: .; J gene: TRBJ2-4; CDR3 protein: CSVEGDNQLGIQYF; CDR3 DNA: TGCAGCGTTGAGGGGGACAACCAACTAGGCATTCAGTACTTC
CDR3 length: 14; D gene: TRBD2; V gene: TRBV30; clone size: .; J gene: TRBJ2-5; CDR3 protein: CAWGIAGGLETQYF; CDR3 DNA: TGTGCCTGGGGTATAGCGGGGGGGCTGGAGACCCAGTACTTC
CDR3 length: 15; D gene: .; V gene: TRBV19; clone size: once; J gene: TRBJ2-7; CDR3 protein: CASSIDGSPKYEQYF; CDR3 DNA: TGTGCCAGTAGTATCGACGGAAGTCCAAAATACGAGCAGTACTTC
CDR3 length: 14; D gene: TRBD1; V gene: TRBV7-9; clone size: .; J gene: TRBJ1-6; CDR3 protein: CASSQGQGVSPLHF; CDR3 DNA: TGTGCCAGCAGCCAGGGACAGGGTGTTTCACCCCTCCACTTT
CDR3 length: 16; D gene: TRBD1; V gene: TRBV4-1; clone size: .; J gene: TRBJ1-4; CDR3 protein: CASSQVGRDRGRKLFF; CDR3 DNA: TGCGCCAGCAGCCAAGTAGGCCGGGACAGGGGCCGAAAACTGTTTTTT
CDR3 length: 17; D gene: TRBD1; V gene: TRBV5-4; clone size: once; J gene: TRBJ1-2; CDR3 protein: CASKEPTGTGDRYGYTF; CDR3 DNA: TGTGCCAGCAAAGAACCCACCGGGACAGGGGACCGATATGGCTACACCTTC
CDR3 length: 14; D gene: .; V gene: TRBV27; clone size: .; J gene: TRBJ2-7; CDR3 protein: CASSRTVGGYEQYF; CDR3 DNA: TGTGCCAGCAGTCGGACGGTCGGCGGCTACGAGCAGTACTTC
CDR3 length: 15; D gene: .; V gene: TRBV6-6; clone size: once; J gene: TRBJ1-1; CDR3 protein: CASSYSRGRDTEAFF; CDR3 DNA: TGTGCCAGCAGTTACTCGAGGGGTCGGGACACTGAAGCTTTCTTT
CDR3 length: 13; D gene: .; V gene: TRBV27; clone size: .; J gene: TRBJ2-7; CDR3 protein: CASSRDTNYEQYF; CDR3 DNA: TGTGCCAGCAGTAGGGACACCAACTACGAGCAGTACTTC
CDR3 length: 13; D gene: .; V gene: TRBV7-2; clone size: once; J gene: TRBJ2-7; CDR3 protein: CASSPGGGVEQYF; CDR3 DNA: TGTGCCAGCAGCCCCGGGGGCGGGGTTGAGCAGTACTTC
CDR3 length: 14; D gene: .; V gene: TRBV5-5; clone size: .; J gene: TRBJ1-1; CDR3 protein: CASSLWGRSTEAFF; CDR3 DNA: TGTGCCAGCAGCTTGTGGGGCAGGAGCACTGAAGCTTTCTTT
CDR3 length: 11; D gene: .; V gene: TRBV19; clone size: .; J gene: TRBJ1-2; CDR3 protein: CASSVQRGYTF; CDR3 DNA: TGTGCCAGTAGTGTCCAGCGAGGCTACACCTTC
CDR3 length: 16; D gene: .; V gene: TRBV10-1; clone size: .; J gene: TRBJ2-7; CDR3 protein: CASSPNQGPSSYEQYF; CDR3 DNA: TGCGCCAGCAGTCCTAATCAGGGGCCCAGTTCCTACGAGCAGTACTTC
CDR3 length: 15; D gene: .; V gene: TRBV7-6; clone size: once; J gene: TRBJ2-7; CDR3 protein: CASSLEVGLQYEQYF; CDR3 DNA: TGTGCCAGCAGCTTAGAGGTCGGACTACAATACGAGCAGTACTTC
CDR3 length: 11; D gene: .; V gene: TRBV6-5; clone size: .; J gene: TRBJ2-5; CDR3 protein: CASSYSGTQYF; CDR3 DNA: TGTGCCAGCAGTTACTCAGGGACCCAGTACTTC
CDR3 length: 14; D gene: TRBD1; V gene: TRBV14; clone size: .; J gene: TRBJ2-7; CDR3 protein: CASSQQGAVYEQYF; CDR3 DNA: TGTGCCAGCAGCCAACAGGGGGCTGTCTACGAGCAGTACTTC
CDR3 length: 16; D gene: .; V gene: TRBV9; clone size: once; J gene: TRBJ1-1; CDR3 protein: CASSVGGQSGFAEAFF; CDR3 DNA: TGTGCCAGCAGCGTAGGTGGTCAGTCAGGGTTTGCTGAAGCTTTCTTT
CDR3 length: 14; D gene: TRBD1; V gene: TRBV9; clone size: .; J gene: TRBJ1-1; CDR3 protein: CASTAGGEYTEAFF; CDR3 DNA: TGTGCCAGCACGGCAGGGGGCGAGTACACTGAAGCTTTCTTT